The subject of this entry is one T cell receptor (beta chain). Its antigen is not yet known. There are no base qualities to consult, and no much larger clone falls within one base. Using the deep immunoSEQ assay, multiplex PCR amplified TCR CDR3 regions from genomic DNA. Extracted genomic DNA from each cell subset was distributed evenly across all wells of several immunoSEQ 96-well plates, and each plate was treated as a replicate. For sorted subsets, 200 ng of genomic DNA, equivalent to some 30,000 T cell genomes, went into each replicate PCR. Purified libraries were measured with a Qubit 3.0 fluorometer, size-checked on a Bioanalyzer 2100, and measured again with the KAPA Library Quantification kit. Each immunoSEQ 96-well plate was sequenced on its own single-read 150-cycle Illumina NextSeq 550 flow cell. On the authors' methods: Because the immunoSEQ output included only junctional sequences and no quality scores, the filtering could not be the same as the filtering used for full-length reads. To assign V/J genes and CDR3, sequences were annotated against IMGT germline references using PyIR, a Python wrapper for IgBLAST v1.9. Any read was removed if the V/J assignment was weak (E-value above 1e-6), the CDR3 was missing, or the read contained stop codons, out-of-frame junctions, or ambiguous translated residues. V3J clonotypes were defined as sequences sharing an identical inferred V gene, J gene, and CDR3 amino acid sequence. Percentage overlap between repertoires was computed as shared unique clonotypes divided by the size of the smaller repertoire. Repertoire richness was assessed with RTK rarefaction, the Chao1 estimator, and Recon v2.1 estimates of unobserved clonotypes. For all TCRbeta clonotypes obtained by the gDNA method from a handful of donors, generation probabilities were computed with OLGA. As stored in TCRdb, this immuneACCESS dataset retains in-frame rearrangements with V and J assigned. A fraction of the clones does not appear; measured against another copy, unresolved V genes explain less than half of the discrepancy, and the remainder lacks a known reason. Clone size and the V and J calls come from that table; the DNA yielded D and trimming. The sample data list more than 550,000 clones, and 90% to 95% of these were observed just once. 24% of the sample rests with the top ten.

Looking up the germline V gene yields CDR1 MNHNS and CDR2 SASEGT. V sheds 7 bases and J sheds 7 bases, leaving 19 bases between their ends. Taken from cysteine to phenylalanine, the CDR3 has 14 residues. The retained sequence is limited to the CDR3, 42 bases, with the frame set at the first base. CD8 naive samples consisted of CD45RO-negative cells that were positively selected for CCR7, yielding a CD45RA+CCR7+ population without TemRA cells. Healthy HIV-negative adults with no recently reported acute infections or vaccinations were included as donors. All donors were Caucasian adults living in Nashville, Tennessee, USA. Blood was obtained by leukapheresis, after which PBMCs were separated by Ficoll-Histopaque density gradient centrifugation and cryopreserved in liquid nitrogen vapor phase. Analytical flow cytometry was used to check the purity and quantity of every magnetically sorted T cell population. Each sorted fraction had its genomic DNA isolated and then quantified by UV absorbance on a Nanodrop 2000c.

The sample originates from a study of shared clonotypes between healthy human individuals (dated by TCRdb to 2020 to 2021). Looking at the study overall: The cohort included three men and a couple of women between 18 and 49 years of age. Per donor, three plates each were used for CD4 naive and CD4 memory, two for CD8 naive, and one for CD8 memory. To estimate repertoire size and how much clonotypes are shared between individuals, the study performed deep sequencing of blood TCR repertoires from roughly five healthy adults. To increase sequencing depth and limit assay-specific biases, different laboratories used diverse techniques to prepare libraries and sequence TCR repertoires. Between about 0.94 and 8.9 billion PBMCs per donor were obtained by leukapheresis.

Paper-wide results and their limitations: Naive subsets generally had larger estimated clonotype richness than memory subsets did. Sampling was limited to blood, and TCR repertoires in tissue likely differ from TCR repertoires in blood. When several donors were compared, the shared fraction of clonotypes was about 5.2% for naive CD4, about 4% for naive CD8, about 2.5% for memory CD4, and less than 0.45% for memory CD8. Compared with non-shared clonotypes, clonotypes shared by all four sorted-subset donors had higher generation probabilities. Because the study included only a small number of donors, the genetic and exposure-history diversity represented was limited. Pairwise subsampling led to the expectation that sequencing depth would affect the degree of clonotype sharing among donors. Even with the large sequencing depth, rarefaction of the sorted-subset datasets indicated that sequencing was incomplete.

The sequencing input was naive CD8+ T cells sorted from blood. What this sample's cell subset or site label stands for: CD45RA+CCR7+. Recombination connected TRBV6-1 to TRBJ2-5; the D gene is perhaps TRBD2, on 6 matching bases. The sequence was collected from a man aged 25 to 40 in good health. The nucleotide sequence is given as TGTGCCAGCACCCCGTTGGAGGGCCGCAGGACCCAGTACTTC. It is translated as CASTPLEGRRTQYF.